This TCR beta chain appears in the sequencing data of a study of early T cells in non-severe SARS-CoV-2 infection. Study in general: Sequencing of bulk RNA from unsorted whole blood was done, without chain pairing.

This CDR3 spans 12 amino acids. The V gene lost 6 bases and the J gene lost 5 bases, with 11 bases spanning the gap. Looked up from germline, CDR1 is MDHEN and CDR2 is SYDVKM. About this clonotype itself: Antigen specificity is unknown.

Unique molecular identifiers (one per individual cDNA molecule) were attached. One entry per CDR3 protein, called by TCRdb with MiXCR from the 5' RACE reads. The sample consists of about 60,000 distinct CDR3 sequences, roughly 12% of them appearing once. Whole-study results and caveats: Anti-spike CD8 responses were favored by VDJdb matching, which missed private and CD4 specificities.

The origin of this receptor is an adult who was a healthcare worker with PCR-confirmed SARS-CoV-2 infection or an uninfected control (not recorded which). The specimen sequenced was whole blood. The chain carries TRBV28 and TRBJ2-7; TRBD2 might be the D (5 bases). CDR3 nucleotides: TGTGCCAGCAGCCCTCCGGAGGACGAGCAGTACTTC. Translated: CASSPPEDEQYF.